The source of this T cell receptor beta chain is a study of cytomegalovirus exposure and HLA in healthy donors. Whole-study results and caveats: TCR beta chains numbering roughly 150 were designated cytomegalovirus-associated.

To note about this clone: What it recognizes is unknown.

The CDR3 length is 15 residues. Losses at the gene ends were 4 bases for V and 1 base for J; bases not matched to a gene: 5. Per germline, CDR1 MNHEY and CDR2 SMNVEV (reference sequence). Some clones are missing from TCRdb's copy, which holds only in-frame ones; the method was immunoSEQ multiplex PCR. The data contain under 250,000 clones, around 86% of them singletons. V usage is TRBV27 and J usage is TRBJ2-5; 8 bases map to TRBD1. The receptor's source is a woman between 18 and 30 years old in good health and CMV-seropositive. Input material: PBMCs. The CDR3 DNA sequence: TGTGCCAGCAGTTCGTACAGGGGGAGCCAAGAGACCCAGTACTTC. Residues: CASSSYRGSQETQYF.